This entry is about one T cell receptor beta chain. The antigen remains undetermined. This record belongs to a study of neurological immune-mediated disorders. Findings of the study overall: Because no CDR3 amino acid sequences were shared across subjects by expanded clones, private repertoires were suggested in all groups.

Time point reported: technical triplicate 2. Unsorted libraries were derived from 2 million PBMCs stored at -80 C. cDNA synthesis was performed by 5'RACE with 10-nucleotide random UMIs. In each sequencing run, over 160 million TCR-beta sequences were generated from 15-18 subjects. TCRdb reanalysed the 5' RACE reads using MiXCR and keeps one entry per CDR3 protein. This sample has under 65,000 distinct CDR3 sequences, with under 30% found just once. V dropped 4 bases and J dropped 3; count of bases not matched to a gene: 10. This CDR3 has 17 amino acids. The germline V gene encodes CDR1 SNHLY and CDR2 FYNNEI.

The sample was PBMCs. The sequence was collected from a man aged 55 to 69 with HTLV-1-associated myelopathy (HAM/TSP). The chain links TRBV2 to TRBJ2-3; 10 bases fit TRBD2. CDR3 in DNA: TGTGCCAGCAGTGGTCAGTCTAGCGGGGGATTAACAGATACGCAGTATTTT. Its translation is CASSGQSSGGLTDTQYF.